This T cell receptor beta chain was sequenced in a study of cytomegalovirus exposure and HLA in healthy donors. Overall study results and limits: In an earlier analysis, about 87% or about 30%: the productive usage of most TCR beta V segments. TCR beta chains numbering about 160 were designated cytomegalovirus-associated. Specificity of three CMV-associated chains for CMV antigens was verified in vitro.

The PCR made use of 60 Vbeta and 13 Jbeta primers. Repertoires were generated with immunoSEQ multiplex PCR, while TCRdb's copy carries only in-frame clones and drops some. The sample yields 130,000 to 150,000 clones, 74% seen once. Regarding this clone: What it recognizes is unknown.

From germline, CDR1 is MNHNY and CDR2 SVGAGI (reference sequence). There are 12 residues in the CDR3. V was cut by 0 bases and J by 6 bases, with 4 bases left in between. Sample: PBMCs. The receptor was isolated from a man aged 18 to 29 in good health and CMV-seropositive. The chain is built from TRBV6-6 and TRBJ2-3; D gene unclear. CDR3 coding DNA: TGTGCCAGCAGTTACTCGGGCGATACGCAGTATTTT. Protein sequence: CASSYSGDTQYF.